This TCR beta chain was identified in a study of T cell responses to AZD1222 COVID-19 vaccine. Trimming took 4 bases from V and 1 from J, leaving 14 bases between them. The CDR3 totals 15 residues. Germline CDR1 reads LGHNA; CDR2 reads YSLEER. General observations from the study: The donor cohort was predominantly white British with a female majority, and clonal diversity may have been underestimated. Recipients of two AZD1222 doses showed rising Spike-specific TCR breadth and depth.

Measured with immunoSEQ multiplex PCR; TCRdb has only the in-frame clones, and not every one. The sample contains over 60,000 clones, about nine tenths of which appear only once. As to this clone: What it binds is not known.

The sequencing used peripheral blood, collected on day 0 of AZD1222 vaccination. The chain employs TRBV4-3 and TRBJ2-7; D unclear. The sequence was obtained from an adult in good health. Written as DNA, the CDR3 is TGCGCCAGCAGCCCATCCATCGGCAGTTCCTACGAGCAGTACTTC. This encodes CASSPSIGSSYEQYF.